The clone carrying this TCR beta chain has a handful of counts. Its specificity is not known. One entry per CDR3 protein results from TCRdb running MiXCR on the 5' RACE reads. The sample has 650,000 to 750,000 distinct CDR3 sequences, approximately 22% seen once; the top ten hold around 4.5%. The sample originates from a study of identical twins. CDR3 size: 17 residues. The ends lost 2 bases at V and 2 bases at J; junction bases unmatched: 9. CDR1 is MNHEY, CDR2 SMNVEV, per germline (reference sequence). Study findings and constraints: In zero-insertion analyses, partial confounding could arise from invariant MAIT and iNKT cells.

Another study also made use of these data, one on T cells expressing NK-cell markers. According to that study: About 1.0-7.0% of CD8+ T cells in about 6 donors belonged to dominant NKG2C+ clonotypes.

This TCR was recovered from a woman aged 18 to 35 in good health. The chain employs TRBV27 and TRBJ2-1; 7 bases are shared with TRBD1. The specimen was PBMCs. The chain's CDR3 is CASSLNLVGTAYNEQFF. DNA of the CDR3: TGTGCCAGCAGTTTAAATTTGGTCGGGACAGCCTACAATGAGCAGTTCTTC.